These T cell receptor beta chains were read from a single sample in a study of shared clonotypes between healthy human individuals. Generated by immunoSEQ multiplex PCR, the TCRdb table keeps only in-frame clones and is missing some. Here the sample spans around 1,900,000 clones, approximately 92% being singletons. The sequenced sample consisted of naive CD8+ T cells from PBMCs. The source is a man aged 18 to 29 in good health. Some clones in this sample may be carry-over from other donors' samples. Each CDR3 is given with its conserved first and last residue. D genes are given only for firm matches. The size of a clone is reported for some rows only, either as once, few or many, or as a class for expanded clones.

size: NA; J: TRBJ1-5; D: TRBD1; V: TRBV15; DNA: TGTGCCACAACCGGGACAGGGTCGGAGCCCCAGCATTTT; CDR3: CATTGTGSEPQHF
size: once; J: TRBJ1-5; D: TRBD1; V: TRBV28; DNA: TGTGCCAGCAGTACGGACAGGGTCTTAAATCAGCCCCAGCATTTT; CDR3: CASSTDRVLNQPQHF
size: NA; J: TRBJ2-4; D: NA; V: TRBV7-9; DNA: TGTGCCAGCTCGGAAGATCTAGCCAAAAACATTCAGTACTTC; CDR3: CASSEDLAKNIQYF
size: NA; J: TRBJ2-1; D: TRBD2; V: TRBV11-2; DNA: TGTGCCAGCAGCTTAGGCGGGAGGGCGTGGGATGAGCAGTTCTTC; CDR3: CASSLGGRAWDEQFF
size: once; J: TRBJ1-5; D: NA; V: TRBV7-9; DNA: TGTGCCAGCAGCTTGGAAAAACCACACGCAGATCAGCCCCAGCATTTT; CDR3: CASSLEKPHADQPQHF
size: NA; J: TRBJ2-7; D: TRBD2; V: TRBV9; DNA: TGTGCCAGCAGCGGACTAGCGGGGACGTCCTACGAGCAGTACTTC; CDR3: CASSGLAGTSYEQYF
size: NA; J: TRBJ2-1; D: NA; V: TRBV28; DNA: TGTGCCAGCAGTTTCCGGTCCGATTCCGCCCCGCAGTTCTTC; CDR3: CASSFRSDSAPQFF
size: NA; J: TRBJ2-7; D: TRBD2; V: TRBV6-1; DNA: TGTGCCAGCAGTGGGCCGAGACTAGCGGGAGTCCACGAGCAGTACTTC; CDR3: CASSGPRLAGVHEQYF
size: NA; J: TRBJ1-4; D: NA; V: TRBV7-9; DNA: TGTGCCAGCAGCTTATCGGTTGGAGGGGATGAAAAACTGTTTTTT; CDR3: CASSLSVGGDEKLFF
size: NA; J: TRBJ2-1; D: TRBD2; V: TRBV7-2; DNA: TGTGCCAGCAGCCACCTCACCCTAGCGGGACCCGACAATGAGCAGTTCTTC; CDR3: CASSHLTLAGPDNEQFF
size: NA; J: TRBJ1-5; D: TRBD1; V: TRBV9; DNA: TGTGCCAGCAGCGCTGGGGGGACAGCCGATCAGCCCCAGCATTTT; CDR3: CASSAGGTADQPQHF
size: NA; J: TRBJ2-1; D: TRBD2; V: TRBV27; DNA: TGTGCCAGCAGTTTAATAGCGGGAGTCTCCTACAATGAGCAGTTCTTC; CDR3: CASSLIAGVSYNEQFF
size: NA; J: TRBJ2-1; D: TRBD2; V: TRBV28; DNA: TGTGCCAGCAGTTTAGCTAGCGGGATATCCTACAATGAGCAGTTCTTC; CDR3: CASSLASGISYNEQFF
size: NA; J: TRBJ2-7; D: NA; V: TRBV2; DNA: TGTGCCAGCAGTGGACAGGCTAGCTCCTACGAGCAGTACTTC; CDR3: CASSGQASSYEQYF
size: NA; J: TRBJ2-1; D: NA; V: TRBV18; DNA: TGTGCCAGCTCACGCGGGACGGAGAGCTCCTACAATGAGCAGTTCTTC; CDR3: CASSRGTESSYNEQFF
size: NA; J: TRBJ2-7; D: TRBD1; V: TRBV7-8; DNA: TGTGCCAGCAGCTTATTTGGACAGGGTAGGGACGAGCAGTACTTC; CDR3: CASSLFGQGRDEQYF
size: NA; J: TRBJ2-5; D: NA; V: TRBV7-9; DNA: TGTGCCAGCAGCTCGCGGGACAGTCAAGAGACCCAGTACTTC; CDR3: CASSSRDSQETQYF
size: NA; J: TRBJ2-2; D: TRBD2; V: TRBV30; DNA: TGTGCCTGGAGTGTAGGGGCGGGGGGCGACCCCGGGGAGCTGTTTTTT; CDR3: CAWSVGAGGDPGELFF